What follows is one T cell receptor beta chain and its context. What it recognizes is unknown. The CDR3 has 13 amino acids. Germline V gene sequence: CDR1 LNHDA, CDR2 SQIVND (reference sequence). The germline V and J ends were trimmed by 3 bases and 5 bases, with 10 bases remaining between them. These data belong to a study of cytomegalovirus exposure and HLA in healthy donors. The overall study: The approximately 110 validation repertoires, a later analysis reported, used the same platform as the approximately 700 first-cohort repertoires.

Notes on the study in general: Cytomegalovirus status was reportedly diagnosed by the classifier with high specificity and sensitivity.

Clones were sequenced by immunoSEQ multiplex PCR, and TCRdb holds only the in-frame ones, with some missing. The data contain fewer than 350,000 clones, 70% to 90% of them singletons. The donors were part of the validation cohort, which consisted of more than 90 subjects and was separate from the first cohort of around 620 subjects. This rearrangement joins TRBV19 to TRBJ1-1; D is undetermined. Material for sequencing was PBMCs. The TCR sequence derives from a woman aged 18-30 years in good health and CMV-seronegative. The CDR3 here is CASSMRVGTEAFF. Here the CDR3 DNA reads TGTGCCAGTAGTATGAGGGTCGGGACTGAAGCTTTCTTT.